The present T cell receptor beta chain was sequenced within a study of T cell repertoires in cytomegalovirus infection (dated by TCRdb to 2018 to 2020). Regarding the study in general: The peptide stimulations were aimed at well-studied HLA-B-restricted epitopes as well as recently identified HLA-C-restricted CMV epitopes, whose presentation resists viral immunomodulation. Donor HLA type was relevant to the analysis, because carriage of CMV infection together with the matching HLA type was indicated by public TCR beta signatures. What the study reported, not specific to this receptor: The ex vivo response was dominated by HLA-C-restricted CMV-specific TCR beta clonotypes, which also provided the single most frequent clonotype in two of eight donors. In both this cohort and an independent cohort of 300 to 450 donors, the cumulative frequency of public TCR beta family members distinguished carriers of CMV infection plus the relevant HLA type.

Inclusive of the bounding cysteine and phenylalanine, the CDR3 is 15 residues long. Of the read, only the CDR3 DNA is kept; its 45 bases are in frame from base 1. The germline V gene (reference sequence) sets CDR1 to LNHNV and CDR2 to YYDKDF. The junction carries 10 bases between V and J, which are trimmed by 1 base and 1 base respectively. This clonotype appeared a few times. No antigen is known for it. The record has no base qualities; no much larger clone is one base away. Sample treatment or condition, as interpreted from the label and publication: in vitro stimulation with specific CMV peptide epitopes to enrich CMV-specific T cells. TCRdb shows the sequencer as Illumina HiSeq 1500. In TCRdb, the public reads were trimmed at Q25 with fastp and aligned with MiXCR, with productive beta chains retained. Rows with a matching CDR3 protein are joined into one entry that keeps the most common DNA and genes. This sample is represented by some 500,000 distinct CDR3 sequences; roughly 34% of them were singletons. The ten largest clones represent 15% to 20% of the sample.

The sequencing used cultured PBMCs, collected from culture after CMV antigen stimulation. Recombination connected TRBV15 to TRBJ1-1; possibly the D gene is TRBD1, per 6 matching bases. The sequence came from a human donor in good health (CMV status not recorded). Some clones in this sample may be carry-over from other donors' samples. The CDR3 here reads CATSRGGGANTEAFF. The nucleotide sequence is TGTGCCACCAGCAGAGGAGGGGGGGCGAACACTGAAGCTTTCTTT.